The 29 T cell receptor beta chains below were found in one sample sequenced in a study of blood T cell repertoires in COVID-19. Libraries were prepared by immunoSEQ multiplex PCR; TCRdb keeps only in-frame clonotypes and omits some of them. The sample lists 120,000 to 150,000 clones, roughly 80% occurring once. Sequenced: peripheral blood. The receptors come from a human donor in a cohort sampled during active COVID-19.

The chain joins TRBV2 to TRBJ2-2; TRBD2 matches 10 bases. J was trimmed by 0 bases and V by 7 bases; bases with no gene match: 2. CDR1 is SNHLY, CDR2 FYNNEI, per germline. This CDR3 region has 15 residues. The CDR3 region is CASKSGGANTGELFF. CDR3 DNA: TGTGCCAGCAAGAGCGGGGGGGCGAACACCGGGGAGCTGTTTTTT.

The CDR3 reads CASTGQSSYEQYF. The CDR3 DNA sequence: TGTGCCAGCACCGGACAGAGCTCCTACGAGCAGTACTTC. The chain carries TRBV6-5 and TRBJ2-7, with D possibly TRBD1 on 6 matching bases. Trimming took off 7 bases at V and 0 bases at J, with 10 bases between the two ends. Per the germline V gene, CDR1 is MNHEY and CDR2 is SVGAGI. The CDR3 runs to 13 residues.

The chain combines TRBV5-5 with TRBJ2-3; TRBD2 aligns across 12 bases. The CDR3 spans 15 residues. Per germline, CDR1 SGHKS and CDR2 YYEKEE (reference sequence). The J segment lost 3 bases and the V segment lost 3 bases, leaving 2 bases of the junction unmatched. The DNA of the CDR3 is TGTGCCAGCAGCTCTAGCGGGGGGGCTACAGATACGCAGTATTTT. Its translation: CASSSSGGATDTQYF.

The V gene is TRBV30, the J gene TRBJ2-7; 9 nucleotides line up with TRBD1. After removal of 3 bases from V and 9 bases from J, the junction contained 9 bases not matched to a gene. This CDR3 has 13 amino acids. Looked up from germline, CDR1 is GTSNPN and CDR2 is SVGIG (reference sequence). CDR3 nucleotides: TGTGCCTGGAGGGGGGGACAGGGAACAGGGCAGTACTTC. Translation: CAWRGGQGTGQYF.

The sample holds one count of this clone. The DNA for the CDR3 is TGTGCCACCAGTGTCCGGGACTCTACCTACGAGCAGTACTTC. This codes for CATSVRDSTYEQYF. The V gene is TRBV24-1, the J gene TRBJ2-7, with a weak D call TRBD2 (6 bases). Trimming removed 5 bases at V and 2 bases at J, with 12 bases between. Germline CDR1 is KGHDR and CDR2 is SFDVKD. The CDR3 length is 14 residues.

CDR3 in amino acids: CASSELGQINSPLHF. The CDR3 DNA is TGTGCCAGCAGCGAACTCGGACAGATTAATTCACCCCTCCACTTT. V usage is TRBV5-5 and J usage is TRBJ1-6; a weak D match, TRBD1 (6 bases). The CDR3 spans 15 residues. V was clipped by 4 bases and J by 6 bases, with 14 bases between them. Germline CDR1 reads SGHKS; CDR2 reads YYEKEE (reference sequence).

The chain joins TRBV5-1 to TRBJ2-3, with a possible D match to TRBD2 (7 bases). With 1 base removed from V and 6 bases from J, the gap between germline ends came to 18 bases. Germline assignment: CDR1 SGHRS and CDR2 YFSETQ. The CDR3 is 16 amino acids. The CDR3 bases are TGCGCCAGCAGCTTGCCAAGGGGGGGAGAAGGGGATACGCAGTATTTT. Its translation is CASSLPRGGEGDTQYF.

The rearrangement links TRBV28 to TRBJ2-7, with unresolved D. The CDR3 sequence is 12 residues long. Germline CDR1 reads MDHEN; CDR2 reads SYDVKM. With 3 bases removed from V and 5 bases from J, the gap between germline ends came to 8 bases. In DNA, the CDR3 is TGTGCCAGCAGTTTGGTGGCAAACGAGCAGTACTTC. Protein: CASSLVANEQYF.

The rearrangement joins TRBV10-3 to TRBJ2-5; perhaps TRBD2 as D (7 bases). This CDR3 is 16 amino acids long. Germline V gene sequence: CDR1 ENHRY, CDR2 SYGVKD. V was trimmed by 6 bases and J by 1 base, leaving 18 bases between them. The CDR3, as DNA: TGTGCCATCAGGGCCAGGGGCGGGGGTTCCCAAGAGACCCAGTACTTC. The encoded protein is CAIRARGGGSQETQYF.

This clone was counted a single time. This chain uses TRBV5-4 with TRBJ1-1; perhaps TRBD1 as D (6 bases). The CDR3 contains 14 residues. Trimming took 2 bases from V and 5 from J, leaving 13 bases between them. The germline V gene has CDR1 SGHNT and CDR2 YYREEE (reference sequence). The CDR3 nucleotides read TGTGCCAGCAGCTTTTGGGGGCTTTATACTGAAGCTTTCTTT. Translation gives CASSFWGLYTEAFF.

The chain couples TRBV2 to TRBJ2-2, with 10 bases identical to TRBD1. The CDR3 sequence is 16 residues long. CDR1 and CDR2 from the germline V gene are SNHLY and FYNNEI. J lost 4 bases, V lost 4 bases, and 6 bases had no gene match. The CDR3 coding sequence is TGTGCCAGCAGTGCGGGACAGGGGAGCGGCACCGGGGAGCTGTTTTTT. This sequence encodes CASSAGQGSGTGELFF. Together with reference TRBV2 and TRBJ2-2, the CDR3 gives the full variable domain: EPEVTQTPSHQVTQMGQEVILRCVPISNHLYFYWYRQILGQKVEFLVSFYNNEISEKSEIFDDQFSVERPDGSNFTLKIRSTKLEDSAMYFCASSAGQGSGTGELFFGEGSRLTVL.

The rearrangement joins TRBV6-2 or TRBV6-3 to TRBJ2-5, with D perhaps matching TRBD2 (6 bases). The germline V gene has CDR1 MNHEY and CDR2 SVGEGT. CDR3 size: 16 residues. With 2 bases removed from V and 8 bases from J, the gap between germline ends came to 21 bases. The CDR3 spells CASSYNTGGVWGTQYF. In DNA, the CDR3 is TGTGCCAGCAGTTACAATACCGGGGGTGTCTGGGGAACCCAGTACTTC.

With respect to this clone: Within the sample, other DNA sequences also encode this same CDR3. This sequence joins TRBV7-2 and TRBJ2-5; 9 nucleotides align to TRBD2. The CDR3 extends over 14 amino acids. Germline CDR1 reads SGHTA; CDR2 reads FQGNSA. The V segment lost 1 base and the J segment 4 bases; nucleotides outside the gene matches: 1. CDR3 sequence (DNA): TGTGCCAGCAGCTTAGGAGCGGGGGGAGAGACCCAGTACTTC. This gives the protein CASSLGAGGETQYF.

The chain uses TRBV11-3 and TRBJ1-1; D not resolved. V lost 5 bases and J 0 bases, leaving 7 bases between the germline ends. The CDR3 has 13 residues. The germline V gene has CDR1 SGHNT and CDR2 YENEEA. CDR3 region: CASSAHMNTEAFF. Here the CDR3 DNA reads TGTGCCAGCAGCGCCCACATGAACACTGAAGCTTTCTTT.

The V gene is TRBV7-2, the J gene TRBJ1-1; D call uncertain. The CDR3 contains 13 residues. V lost 4 bases and J 1 base, leaving 7 bases between the germline ends. Looked up from germline, CDR1 is SGHTA and CDR2 is FQGNSA. This chain's CDR3 is CASSSNGNTEAFF. The CDR3 DNA sequence: TGTGCCAGCAGCTCCAACGGGAACACTGAAGCTTTCTTT.

The gene calls are TRBV7-3 and TRBJ2-1; TRBD2 matches at 11 bases. This CDR3 comprises 16 residues. Germline V gene data show CDR1 as SGHTA and CDR2 as FQGTGA. Losses at the gene ends were 5 bases for V and 4 bases for J; bases not matched to a gene: 7. The CDR3 loop is CASSHNRLAGYNEQFF. CDR3 sequence (DNA): TGTGCCAGCAGCCATAATCGACTAGCGGGGTACAATGAGCAGTTCTTC.

This sequence joins TRBV6-6 and TRBJ2-3; D is uncertain. Trimming stripped 1 base from V and 2 bases from J, with 4 bases between. Germline loops: CDR1 MNHNY, CDR2 SVGAGI (reference sequence). The CDR3 is made up of 13 amino acids. The CDR3 region is CASSYLITDTQYF. The CDR3 coding sequence is TGTGCCAGCAGTTACTTAATCACAGATACGCAGTATTTT.

The chain links TRBV7-8 to TRBJ1-3; TRBD1 is a possible D gene (6 bases). With 2 bases removed from V and 0 bases from J, the gap between germline ends came to 11 bases. This CDR3 region has 16 residues. Germline lookup yields CDR1 SGHVS and CDR2 FQNEAQ. In nucleotides, the CDR3 is TGTGCCAGCAGCTTACGCGACAGGCTCTCTGGAAACACCATATATTTT. It encodes CASSLRDRLSGNTIYF.

This clone was seen a few times. V and J are TRBV5-4 and TRBJ2-1; D uncertain. The V gene lost 0 bases and the J gene lost 2 bases, with 6 bases spanning the gap. CDR3 length: 14 residues. Germline V gene data show CDR1 as SGHNT and CDR2 as YYREEE (reference sequence). The CDR3, as DNA: TGTGCCAGCAGCTTGGGCAGGACCTACAATGAGCAGTTCTTC. This codes for CASSLGRTYNEQFF.

The V and J genes are TRBV6-5 and TRBJ2-1, with TRBD2 matching over 8 bases. V gave up 6 bases and J gave up 0 bases; unmatched junction bases: 4. The germline V gene has CDR1 MNHEY and CDR2 SVGAGI. The CDR3 length is 15 residues. The CDR3 region has the DNA TGTGCCAGCAGGGAGGCGGGGGGCTCCTACAATGAGCAGTTCTTC. This translates into CASREAGGSYNEQFF.

The chain couples TRBV5-1 to TRBJ1-1; 10 bases map to TRBD1. CDR1 and CDR2 from the germline V gene are SGHRS and YFSETQ. CDR3 length: 14 amino acids. With V trimmed by 4 bases and J by 4 bases, 4 bases remained unmatched. CDR3 sequence: CASSRDRGGTEAFF. The CDR3 DNA sequence: TGCGCCAGCAGCCGGGACAGGGGAGGCACTGAAGCTTTCTTT.

The chain has TRBV5-1 and TRBJ2-7; no firm D call. This CDR3 contains 14 residues. CDR1 is SGHRS and CDR2 is YFSETQ in the germline V gene. Deletions cut 0 bases from V and 0 bases from J, with 7 bases between. The CDR3 spells CASSLGSSSYEQYF. Written as DNA, the CDR3 is TGCGCCAGCAGCTTGGGGTCCAGCTCCTACGAGCAGTACTTC.

In nucleotides, the CDR3 is TGTGCCAGCAGCTTAAGGGGGGGGGATACGCAGTATTTT. Encoded protein: CASSLRGGDTQYF. The chain uses TRBV7-8 and TRBJ2-3; a possible D gene is TRBD2 (7 bases). The V gene lost 2 bases and the J gene lost 6 bases, with 9 bases spanning the gap. CDR1 is SGHVS and CDR2 is FQNEAQ in the germline V gene. The CDR3 length is 13 residues.

J is TRBJ1-2 and V is TRBV7-9; 8 bases align to TRBD1. The ends lost 10 bases at V and 1 base at J; junction bases unmatched: 14. CDR3 length: 16 residues. Germline-derived CDR1 and CDR2 are SEHNR and FQNEAQ (reference sequence). CDR3 region: CATEVDRDSLNYGYTF. The DNA for the CDR3 is TGTGCCACCGAGGTGGACAGGGACTCCCTTAACTATGGCTACACCTTC.

The chain links TRBV11-2 to TRBJ1-1; no reliable D call. The CDR3 totals 14 residues. V was pared by 1 base and J by 0 bases, with 6 bases between. CDR1 and CDR2 from the germline V gene are SGHAT and FQNNGV. CDR3 amino acids: CASSLGGLNTEAFF. In DNA form, the CDR3 reads TGTGCCAGCAGCTTAGGTGGGCTGAACACTGAAGCTTTCTTT.

The chain couples TRBV6-4 to TRBJ2-2, with 10 bases fitting TRBD1. The CDR3 has 17 residues. Germline V gene sequence: CDR1 MRHNA, CDR2 SNTAGT. Unmatched junction bases numbered 9, after V lost 6 bases and J lost 2 bases. The CDR3 protein is CASSLAETGGNTGELFF. In nucleotides, the CDR3 is TGTGCCAGCAGCCTAGCGGAGACAGGGGGCAACACCGGGGAGCTGTTTTTT.

This clone appeared a few times. V is TRBV3-1 (or the pseudogene TRBV3-2) and J is TRBJ2-1; TRBD2 is a possible D gene (6 bases). From germline, CDR1 is LGHDT and CDR2 YNNKEL (reference sequence). This CDR3 has 14 residues. V was trimmed by 4 bases and J by 8 bases, leaving 15 bases between them. The CDR3 spells CASSPSVSSDEQFF. The CDR3 DNA is TGTGCCAGCAGCCCCTCAGTTTCTAGCGATGAGCAGTTCTTC.

The V call is TRBV6-2 or TRBV6-3, the J call TRBJ2-5; 10 nucleotides agree with TRBD2. V dropped 4 bases and J dropped 2; count of bases not matched to a gene: 7. The CDR3 is 16 amino acids. CDR1 is MNHEY and CDR2 is SVGEGT in the germline V gene. The CDR3 sequence: CASSSLSGGIQETQYF. DNA of the CDR3: TGTGCCAGCAGTTCTCTTAGCGGGGGGATTCAAGAGACCCAGTACTTC.

This chain uses TRBV6-5 with TRBJ2-7, with 8 bases identical to TRBD2. CDR1 is MNHEY and CDR2 is SVGAGI in the germline V gene. The V segment lost 6 bases and the J segment 0 bases; nucleotides outside the gene matches: 1. The CDR3 is 13 residues long. The CDR3 DNA reads TGTGCCAGCAGGCGGGGGGTCTCCTACGAGCAGTACTTC. It codes for CASRRGVSYEQYF.